The clone carrying this T cell receptor beta chain appeared many times. Its matching antigen is unknown. V was clipped by 7 bases and J by 3 bases; unmatched bases: 4. The CDR3 totals 12 residues. Germline lookup yields CDR1 SQVTM and CDR2 ANQGSEA. These data come from a study of T-cell memory formation after mild COVID-19. Study-wide context: TCR clusters showed largely donor specificity. Study-wide results and limits: Second-wave clones peaking on day 37 lacked confirmed SARS-CoV-2 specificity.

TCRdb itself ran the 5' RACE reads through MiXCR, one entry per CDR3 protein. In the table there are roughly 340,000 distinct CDR3 sequences, 20% to 25% of which are singletons. Source material: PBMCs or a T cell subset sorted from them (not recorded which). The receptor was isolated from a man aged 18 to 29 who had mild COVID-19 (a few samples of this study predate the infection). Cell type and time point are not known. J is TRBJ1-1 and V is TRBV29-1, with 8 bases lining up with TRBD1. The CDR3 nucleotides are TGCAGCGCCGGGACAGGACACACTGAAGCTTTCTTT. Protein: CSAGTGHTEAFF.